This TCR beta chain was observed in a study of T cell changes during pregnancy in multiple sclerosis. Here immunoSEQ multiplex PCR was the method, and the copy in TCRdb shows in-frame clones only, minus some. The sample has around 100,000 clones; just over 90% are singletons. CDR3 length equals 15 residues. Trimming at V came to 5 bases and at J to 4 bases, leaving 7 bases not matched to a gene. The germline V gene has CDR1 SNHLY and CDR2 FYNNEI. This specimen consisted of peripheral blood, obtained in the second trimester of pregnancy. The V gene is TRBV2, the J gene TRBJ1-5; 8 bases match TRBD1. The sequence was obtained from a female donor with multiple sclerosis, enrolled in a pregnancy study. The CDR3 DNA sequence: TGTGCCAGCAGTTCCGGACAGGGCAGAAATCAGCCCCAGCATTTT. This translates into CASSSGQGRNQPQHF.